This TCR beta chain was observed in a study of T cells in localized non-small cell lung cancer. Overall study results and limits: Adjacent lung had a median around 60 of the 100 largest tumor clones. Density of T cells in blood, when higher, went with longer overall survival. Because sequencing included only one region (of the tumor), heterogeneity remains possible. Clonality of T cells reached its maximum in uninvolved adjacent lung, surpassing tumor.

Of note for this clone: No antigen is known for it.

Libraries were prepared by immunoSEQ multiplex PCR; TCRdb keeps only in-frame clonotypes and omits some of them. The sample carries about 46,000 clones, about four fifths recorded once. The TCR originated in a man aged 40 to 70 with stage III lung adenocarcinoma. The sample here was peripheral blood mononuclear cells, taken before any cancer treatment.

The CDR3 region is CATAGGPALAKNIQYF. CDR3 coding DNA: TGTGCCACCGCAGGTGGGCCAGCCTTAGCCAAAAACATTCAGTACTTC. J is TRBJ2-4 and V is TRBV11-2; D gene uncertain. The length of the CDR3 is 16 residues. Germline values: CDR1 SGHAT, CDR2 FQNNGV. V was clipped by 10 bases and J by 0 bases, with 19 bases between them.